The present entry profiles one T cell receptor (beta chain) with its context. Germline V gives CDR1 SEHNR, CDR2 FQNEAQ (reference sequence). V gave up 3 bases and J gave up 4 bases; unmatched junction bases: 4. The CDR3 has 16 amino acids. This sample is part of a study of shared clonotypes between healthy human individuals. Study-wide background: The composition of the donors was a couple of women and a few men aged 18 to 49.

As defined, naive CD8 cells were CD45RO-negative and positively selected for CCR7, with terminally differentiated effector memory CD45RA+ cells excluded. Evenly divided among several immunoSEQ plates was the genomic DNA of each subset. Sorted-subset replicate PCR reactions contained 150 to 200 ng DNA, corresponding to about 30,000 T cell genomes. The assay was immunoSEQ multiplex PCR, and TCRdb's table has in-frame clones only and misses some. The sample holds hundreds of thousands of clones, almost 95% seen once. V usage is TRBV7-9 and J usage is TRBJ2-1, with 12 bases that match TRBD2. The source of this sequence is a man aged 30-40 years in good health. Input material: naive CD8+ T cells sorted from blood. CDR3 nucleotide sequence: TGTGCCAGCAGCTTCTTCGGACTAGCGGGGTACAATGAGCAGTTCTTC. Translation gives CASSFFGLAGYNEQFF.